This T cell receptor (beta chain) derives from a study of type 1 and type 2 diabetes patients. Study at large: Sequencing for the whole study yielded 18,976,912 paired-end reads.

PCR was run on genomic DNA. The TCR beta CDR3 region was amplified using 30 forward and 13 reverse primers. MiXCR, run by TCRdb on the multiplex PCR reads, gives a single entry per CDR3 protein. The sample yields 250,000 or so distinct CDR3 sequences, around 47% seen once. Germline loops: CDR1 SNHLY, CDR2 FYNNEI. V trimming: 6 bases; J trimming: 8 bases; junction bases outside the gene matches: 8. CDR3 length: 14 residues. The chain is built from TRBV2 and TRBJ1-4, with TRBD1 matching 8 bases. The specimen sequenced was peripheral blood mononuclear cells (PBMCs). This clonotype was obtained from a man younger than 35 with type 2 diabetes. The CDR3 nucleotides read TGTGCCAGCAGACCCGACAGGGGAGTGGAAAAACTGTTTTTT. It encodes CASRPDRGVEKLFF.